The 6 T cell receptor beta chains below all came from one sample that was sequenced in a study of chemoradiotherapy in HPV16-positive cancers. Clones were read by immunoSEQ multiplex PCR, and TCRdb kept only the in-frame ones, dropping some. The profile shows nearly 6,000 clones, about three quarters of them singletons. Sampling took place from a patient who underwent chemoradiotherapy. The receptors derive from a human donor with HPV-associated anogenital cancer.

V usage is TRBV28 and J usage is TRBJ1-2; 8 bases fit TRBD1. Trimming took 6 bases from V and 8 from J; bases not matched to a gene: 5. In germline, CDR1 is MDHEN, CDR2 SYDVKM. This CDR3 is 12 amino acids long. CDR3 loop: CASRSSGGGYTF. DNA for the CDR3: TGTGCCAGCAGATCCTCAGGGGGCGGCTACACCTTC.

This chain uses TRBV28 with TRBJ1-1, with 7 bases that match TRBD1. Trimming removed 4 bases from V and 4 bases from J; junction bases left unmatched: 6. The CDR3 length is 14 residues. Germline V CDR1 and CDR2: MDHEN, SYDVKM. The CDR3 reads CASSSDREGTEAFF. The CDR3 DNA reads as TGTGCCAGCAGTTCCGACAGGGAGGGCACTGAAGCTTTCTTT.

This rearrangement joins TRBV19 to TRBJ1-5; TRBD1 matches at 8 bases. Germline V gene lookup returns CDR1 LNHDA and CDR2 SQIVND (reference sequence). V lost 4 bases to trimming and J lost 4 bases; unmatched junction nucleotides: 6. The CDR3 spans 15 residues. Written as DNA, the CDR3 is TGTGCCAGTAGTACCATAGGACAGGGAAATCAGCCCCAGCATTTT. Amino acids: CASSTIGQGNQPQHF.

The genes are TRBV6-6 and TRBJ1-2; tentative D call: TRBD1 (5 bases). Trimming left V 2 bases short and J 8 bases short, with 15 bases between. The CDR3 is made up of 14 amino acids. Germline CDR1 and CDR2: MNHNY and SVGAGI (reference sequence). CDR3 sequence (DNA): TGTGCCAGCAGTTACATCCGTGGGACGGGGGGCTACACCTTC. This encodes CASSYIRGTGGYTF.

The chain has TRBV14 and TRBJ2-5, with D possibly matching TRBD2 (5 bases). This CDR3 comprises 15 residues. Germline V CDR1 and CDR2: SGHDN, FVKESK. The V end lost 1 base, the J end lost 7 bases, and 16 bases lay between the germline ends. The CDR3 DNA follows: TGTGCCAGCAGCCAAGGGGCTACGGGGTGGAGGACCCAGTACTTC. This sequence encodes CASSQGATGWRTQYF.

The rearrangement links TRBV7-9 to TRBJ2-5; D is unresolved. The CDR3 is 14 residues long. V shed 5 bases and J shed 3 bases, with 13 bases lying between them. The germline V gene has CDR1 SEHNR and CDR2 FQNEAQ (reference sequence). As DNA, the CDR3 is TGTGCCAGCAGCACCGCCTGGGCAGAAGAGACCCAGTACTTC. Residues: CASSTAWAEETQYF.